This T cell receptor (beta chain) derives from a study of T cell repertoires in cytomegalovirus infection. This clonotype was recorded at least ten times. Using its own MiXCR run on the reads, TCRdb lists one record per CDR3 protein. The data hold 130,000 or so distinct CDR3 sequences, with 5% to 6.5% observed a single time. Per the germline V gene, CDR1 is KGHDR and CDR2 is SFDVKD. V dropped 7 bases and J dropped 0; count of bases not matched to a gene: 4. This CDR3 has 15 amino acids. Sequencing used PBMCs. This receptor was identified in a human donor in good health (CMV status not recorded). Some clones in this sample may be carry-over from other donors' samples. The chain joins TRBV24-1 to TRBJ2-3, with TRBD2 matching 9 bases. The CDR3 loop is CATRSSGGSTDTQYF. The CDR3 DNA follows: TGTGCCACCAGGAGTAGCGGGGGTAGCACAGATACGCAGTATTTT.